The present T cell receptor (beta chain) was sequenced within a study of cytomegalovirus exposure and HLA in healthy donors. Study in general: Sequencing of roughly 180 million T cells in an earlier analysis found 100 million to 140 million unique TCR beta sequences.

Findings and caveats of the study: A likely sequencing artifact accounted for one observed cluster of highly shared sequence variants. The study recorded about 160 TCR beta chains that were cytomegalovirus-associated.

Germline V CDR1 and CDR2: ENHRY, SYGVKD. V was trimmed by 9 bases and J by 2 bases, leaving 11 bases between them. The CDR3 loop spans 13 amino acids. 13 Jbeta primers and 60 Vbeta primers were used for the PCR. The assay was immunoSEQ multiplex PCR, and TCRdb's table has in-frame clones only and misses some. The table has about 91,000 clones, under 75% seen once. Remarks on this clone: No antigen is known for it.

The origin of this receptor is a human donor in good health. The rearrangement joins TRBV10-3 to TRBJ2-1, with D hard to call. Sequencing was done on a sample of PBMCs. CDR3 sequence (DNA): TGTGCCATTATGGGCAGTACCTACAATGAGCAGTTCTTC. Translated: CAIMGSTYNEQFF.